This note documents a single T cell receptor beta chain sequence. The antigen this receptor binds is unknown. A read error may produce the germline difference seen at one junction end. Preparation of the library involved the immunoSEQ multiplex PCR assay. For the multiplex PCR, a mixture combining 60 forward primers for TCR Vbeta segments and 13 reverse primers for TCR Jbeta segments was used. A multiplex PCR assay on genomic DNA amplified the CDR3 region of rearranged TCR beta genes. On the Illumina HiSeq System, the amplified TCR beta libraries were sequenced as 87-base-pair reads. The authors processed their data as follows. Across the 640 or so repertoires, a later analysis counted about 81 million unique TCR beta chains, some 11 million of which were shared by at least two donors. Raw reads were error-corrected and collapsed into unique sequences by a nearest-neighbor algorithm in which closely related sequences were merged to remove PCR and sequencing errors. To assign V, D and J gene segments, CDR3 sequences were aligned to IMGT reference sequences. Each retained sequence needed at least a six-nucleotide match to both a V gene segment and a J gene segment. A rearrangement counted as productive if the CDR3 had no stop codons and remained in frame with V and J, and every other rearrangement counted as non-productive. Following IMGT convention, CDR3 was defined as the stretch from the second conserved V-encoded cysteine up to the conserved J-encoded phenylalanine. The earlier analysis of about 590 of the donors excluded sequences that lacked an unambiguous match to a single V gene segment. In an earlier analysis of approximately 550 of the donors, V segments were called functional above 56.7% productive rearrangements and were called segregating when the between-donor standard deviation exceeded 5%. A statistical classification framework was developed to diagnose cytomegalovirus status using the catalog of TCR beta chain sequences. In a later analysis, TCR nucleotide sequences were compared against IMGT/GENE-DB human TR gene sequences so that V and J genes could be assigned. A later analysis assigned CDR3 sequences and most-parsimonious VDJ recombination scenarios with the TCRdist pipeline. A later analysis defined each TCR beta chain by its CDR3 amino acid sequence plus V-gene family, and excluded reads lacking a unique V-gene family. To address suspected cross-contamination and a sequencing artifact, a later analysis removed 550 to 750 highly shared, low-generation-probability nucleotide sequences. A later analysis calculated a clonal expansion index for each public chain from normalized within-repertoire ranks of inferred template counts. In a later analysis, generation probabilities were computed with a VDJ recombination model fitted to out-of-frame rearrangements, and the resulting probabilities were checked against IGoR. A later analysis scored TCR-TCR, TCR-HLA and TCR-CMV co-occurrence with hypergeometric tests, applying a repertoire-size bias correction to TCR pairs. A later analysis estimated false discovery rates by permuting HLA or CMV assignments 20 times. A later analysis grouped co-occurring TCRs with DBSCAN, adding TCRdist sequence similarity when clustering within HLA-allele-positive subsets. For co-occurrence clustering, repertoires with fewer than 30,000 or more than 120,000 public chains were excluded, along with about five repertoires with anomalous nucleotide sharing. This is the immuneACCESS table as TCRdb keeps it, with only in-frame sequences that have V and J called. A part of the clones is gone; compared with another copy, unresolved V genes explain less than half, and the rest is unexplained. The V and J calls and clone size come from that table; D and trimming were worked out from the DNA. This sample lists about 130,000 clones; around 78% were detected once. Jointly, the top ten make up 3.6% of the sample.

These data originate in a study of cytomegalovirus exposure and HLA in healthy donors (dated by TCRdb to 2017 to 2019). Regarding the research as a whole: An earlier analysis of more than 550 of the donors reported 276 Gb of sequence data and 117 million unique TCR beta sequences obtained from approximately 180 million T cells. Of the roughly 400 genotyped donors, 65% to 90% fell in the genetic ancestry cluster associated with self-reported Caucasian donors. An early release that covered more than 550 HLA-typed donors contained around 300 gigabases of sequencing data and 65 million to 100 million unique TCR sequences. An earlier analysis of 587 of the donors used high-throughput TCR beta sequencing to judge whether each TCR beta V gene segment behaved as functional or pseudogenic. The study aimed to test whether cataloging public T cell receptors could reveal signatures of past pathogen exposure. All discovery cohort repertoires had been generated using a single sequencing platform. A later genetic analysis used genome-wide SNP genotypes for 398 of the 666 donors, treating that subset as a discovery cohort. Using immunosequencing, the study profiled T cell repertoires from 640 or so subjects and related those repertoires to cytomegalovirus serostatus. Among 300 to 500 genotyped donors of the cohort, an average of approximately 200,000 unique TCR beta nucleotide sequences was sequenced per donor, of which roughly 17% were non-productive. To predict cytomegalovirus infection status, the study combined high-throughput TCR immunosequencing, statistical association of individual TCRs with disease status, and machine learning. Alongside the repertoire data, information on donor age, sex, ethnicity and CMV serostatus was compiled. A later analysis re-examined previously published TCR beta repertoires from more than 650 donors and added high-resolution HLA genotyping to investigate patterns of TCR occurrence. Besides the first cohort of around 700 subjects, a separate validation cohort made up of over 100 different subjects was used. A handful of DR-DQ haplotypes were handled as single units for association and clustering because linkage in the cohort was strong. In the later analysis, no new phenotypic data were used to find candidate immune exposures; instead, reliance was placed on TCR beta sequences and their occurrence across donors. Typing coverage varied by locus: roughly 629-640 donors for A, B, C, DRB1 and DQB1; around 560 for DQA1; 600 to 610 for DPA1; approximately 470 for DPB1. HLA typing included class I and class II loci at four-digit resolution. Summary of the overall study and its limitations: A later analysis reported that several top co-occurrence clusters appeared linked to parvovirus B19, influenza, CMV and Epstein-Barr virus. When HLA alleles, especially DR and DQ, strongly co-occurred, attributing TCR associations to individual alleles was difficult. Roughly uniform sequencing depth across donors was assumed in presence/absence analyses, although this assumption may not hold. An association between a missense DCLRE1C variant and V-gene and J-gene trimming of TCR beta chains was found in a later genetic analysis and replicated in an independent cohort. CMV serostatus was the only immune exposure information available for the cohort. According to a later genetic analysis, donors in an Asian-associated ancestry cluster had fewer N-insertions in productive TCRs than the approximately 650-donor mean. Most CMV-associated TCR beta chains appeared to be HLA-restricted in a later analysis, and the HLA associations seemed to be driven largely by CMV exposure. In an earlier analysis of over 550 of the donors, most TCR beta V segments were observed in productive rearrangements about 87% or about 30% of the time, broadly matching IMGT annotations. This cohort had only TCR beta chains sequenced, and the lack of alpha or paired-chain data limited which features could be detected. A cluster of highly shared sequence variants was judged likely to be a technical artifact of the sequencing pipeline. Some IMGT-functional V segments, including TRBV6-2 and TRBV6-3, could not be distinguished by the 87-base-pair reads and were therefore excluded. Specific HLA alleles were associated with some 15,000 TCR beta sequences at a false discovery rate of 0.05 in a later analysis. Because HLA typing was missing for some donors at each locus, association tests included only the typed subset. In vitro tests confirmed that a few of the cytomegalovirus-associated TCR beta chains recognize cytomegalovirus antigens. A total of 150 to 200 TCR beta chains were listed by the study as associated with cytomegalovirus. A further reported finding was that TCR beta sequences accurately predicted the HLA-A and HLA-B alleles for most subjects in the first cohort. The authors suggested that the approach could potentially be generalized to other disease states and immunological phenotypes. The earlier analysis of almost 600 of the donors excluded approximately 15 rarely observed V segments, including chromosome 9 orphons, because counts were too low. Most TCR sequences were observed very rarely across donors, whereas some public TCRs were present in many individuals. According to a later analysis, TCR association rates differed among HLA loci, with DRB1 alleles showing the most associated TCRs and HLA-C alleles showing the fewest. Correlated functional status among segregating V segments might be attributable to linkage disequilibrium, but an unknown experimental factor could not be ruled out. Compared with equally common non-associated chains, HLA-associated TCR beta chains in a later analysis were more clonally expanded and had lower generation probabilities. The classifier was reported to diagnose cytomegalovirus status with high specificity and sensitivity in both the original cohort and the validation cohort.

CDR3 length: 15 amino acids, cysteine to phenylalanine. CDR3 DNA only is kept here, 45 bases in frame from base 1. CDR1 and CDR2 were assigned from the germline V gene (reference sequence) as LNHDA and SQIVND. The cohort comprised some 700 healthy bone marrow donors. Cohort members were all nominally healthy when sampled, although unrecorded immune exposures were likely present. The donor tested CMV seronegative and was one of the 352 seronegative cohort members. Every donor gave a peripheral blood sample, and the peripheral blood mononuclear cells from that sample were used for TCR beta sequencing. The Qiagen DNeasy Blood Extraction Kit was used to extract genomic DNA from the blood cell samples.

The receptor's source is a man aged 40-50 years in good health and CMV-seronegative. The V gene is TRBV19 and the J gene is TRBJ2-6; the D gene is possibly TRBD1, with 5 bases matching. The sequenced material came from PBMCs. The CDR3 protein: CASKAVSSGANGLTF. The nucleotide sequence reads TGTGCCAGTAAGGCCGTGAGCTCTGGGGCCAACGGCCTGACTTTC.